The clone carrying this T cell receptor beta chain was observed a handful of times. Its antigen remains unknown. This specimen belongs to a study of cytomegalovirus exposure and HLA in healthy donors. Study observations and caveats: The availability of immune exposure information extended only to CMV serostatus. Donors were assumed by presence/absence analyses to have roughly uniform sequencing depth.

This CDR3 is built from 12 residues. Germline CDR1 and CDR2: GTSNPN and SVGIG (reference sequence). V lost 4 bases and J 4 bases, leaving 7 bases between the germline ends. Primers included in the PCR were 60 Vbeta and 13 Jbeta primers. Original processing methods: Per a later analysis, the number of unique TCR beta chains was approximately 80 million, of which around 9.9 million were shared. Only in-frame clones appear in the TCRdb table, and some are missing; sequencing was by immunoSEQ multiplex PCR. Clonal size and the V and J genes are those of that table, whereas D and trimming came from the DNA. Here the sample spans roughly 140,000 clones, around 85% being singletons.

The V call is TRBV30, the J call TRBJ1-4; D is ambiguous. The receptor comes from a man aged 35-49 years in good health and CMV-seropositive. Sequencing was done on a sample of PBMCs. The CDR3 protein is CAWTRGNEKLFF. CDR3 bases: TGTGCCTGGACTCGCGGTAATGAAAAACTGTTTTTT. The complete variable domain, with remaining parts taken from reference TRBV30 and TRBJ1-4, reads SQTIHQWPATLVQPVGSPLSLECTVEGTSNPNLYWYRQAAGRGLQLLFYSVGIGQISSEVPQNLSASRPQDRQFILSSKKLLLSDSGFYLCAWTRGNEKLFFGSGTQLSVL.